Sequencing of this T cell receptor beta chain was carried out in a study of blood T cells in healthy people across ages. The CDR3 extends over 14 amino acids. Per the germline V gene, CDR1 is SEHNR and CDR2 is FQNEAQ (reference sequence). With V trimmed by 5 bases and J by 8 bases, 11 bases remained unmatched. Together with a sample-barcoded 5' primer, a J-beta primer mix was included in a second PCR lasting about 7 to 11 cycles. TCRdb used MiXCR to reprocess the 5' RACE reads, holding one entry per CDR3 protein. The repertoire consists of around 1,000,000 distinct CDR3 sequences, with around 25% occurring once and the leading ten covering approximately 0.79%. These records were also assigned to another study, of T cells of mothers and their children.

V usage is TRBV7-9 and J usage is TRBJ1-2, with TRBD1 matching over 7 bases. The TCR originated in a girl aged 2 to 10 in good health. Sample: blood. CDR3 sequence: CASSPSLDRDGYTF. The CDR3 bases are TGTGCCAGCAGCCCCTCGTTAGACAGGGACGGCTACACCTTC.